Listed below are T cell receptor beta chains from one sample, sequenced in a study of blood T cell repertoires in COVID-19. Profiled with immunoSEQ multiplex PCR; TCRdb holds only in-frame clones, not every one. The repertoire holds about 24,000 clones, with around 83% as singletons. Sequencing was carried out using peripheral blood. The source is a human donor in a cohort sampled during active COVID-19. The CDR3 runs from the conserved cysteine through the conserved F or W. The order of the fields is V gene, CDR3 protein.

>TRBV21-1
CASSIHGTRGDEQYF
>TRBV5-8
CASSLEGATYNEQFF
>TRBV12-3/TRBV12-4
CASSLHRGQFF
>TRBV10-3
CAISEPRNTEAFF
>TRBV5-8
CASSLGLAGLTDTQYF
>TRBV6-4
CARKGKPLHF
>TRBV6-2/TRBV6-3
CASSYSAVRWGGNQPQHF
>TRBV9
CASSTRDRPYGYTF
>TRBV12-3/TRBV12-4
CASSIFLNYGYTF
>TRBV28
CASSRTDINYGYTF
>TRBV2
CASSARGGTYEQYF
>TRBV7-8
CASSLDRDSRNQPQHF
>TRBV2
CASNGGSDYGYTF
>TRBV10-3
CAISSQGLNTEAFF